These 25 T cell receptor beta chains share one sample of origin, sequenced in a study of prognosis after radiotherapy for stage I lung cancer. Two-round multiplex PCR on genomic DNA was the method by which TCR beta CDR3 was amplified. Each TRBV and TRBJ gene had its own primer in the first PCR round. TCRdb called the multiplex PCR reads again in MiXCR, with one record for every CDR3 protein. This sample has roughly 17,000 distinct CDR3 sequences, with approximately 29% found just once. The specimen was PBMCs, collected before or after stereotactic body radiation therapy (not recorded which). These receptors were taken from a donor at least 50 years old with non-small cell lung cancer.

With respect to this clonotype: Given a much more abundant clone one base away, this may be a read error. The rearrangement uses TRBV6-1 and TRBJ2-6; D could derive from TRBD1 or TRBD2 (6 bases each). Germline values: CDR1 MNHNS, CDR2 SASEGT. The CDR3 runs to 16 residues. Trimming took 7 bases from V and 4 from J, leaving 17 bases between them. The CDR3 coding sequence is TGTGCCAGCAATTCCCTCGGGGGCGCAGGGGCCAACGTCCTGACTTTC. It specifies CASNSLGGAGANVLTF.

This sequence joins TRBV6-2 or TRBV6-3 and TRBJ2-3, with 8 bases fitting TRBD1. Germline-derived CDR1 and CDR2 are MNHEY and SVGEGT. The CDR3 totals 16 residues. The junction had 10 bases not matched to a gene; V was cut back by 6 bases and J by 2 bases. The CDR3 loop reads CASRTLGTGNTDTQYF. CDR3 sequence (DNA): TGTGCCAGCAGGACCCTAGGGACAGGCAACACAGATACGCAGTATTTT.

This clonotype has ten or more counts. V usage is TRBV6-2 or TRBV6-3 and J usage is TRBJ1-3, with TRBD1 matching over 7 bases. V dropped 6 bases and J dropped 2; count of bases not matched to a gene: 10. The CDR3 is made up of 16 amino acids. Germline CDR1 MNHEY, CDR2 SVGEGT. The CDR3 reads CASRRGTALAGNTIYF. CDR3 sequence (DNA): TGTGCCAGCAGGAGGGGGACAGCGCTGGCTGGAAACACCATATATTTT.

In its sample, this clonotype was seen many times. A much larger clone lies a single base off, so this may be a read error. CDR3 nucleotide sequence: TGTGCCAGTAGTAAGGGTGAGGCCCAGTACTTC. Its translation is CASSKGEAQYF. V usage is TRBV19 and J usage is TRBJ2-5; no reliable D call. CDR3 length equals 11 residues. The V end lost 4 bases, the J end lost 9 bases, and 9 bases lay between the germline ends. Per the germline V gene, CDR1 is LNHDA and CDR2 is SQIVND (reference sequence).

V usage is TRBV6-2 or TRBV6-3 and J usage is TRBJ1-6; a weak D match, TRBD1 (5 bases). V lost 4 bases and J lost 19, with 20 bases in between. Germline lookup yields CDR1 MNHEY and CDR2 SVGEGT. This CDR3 region has 13 residues. CDR3 loop: CASSLWGSSPIHF. The CDR3 DNA reads as TGTGCCAGCAGTTTATGGGGGTCTTCACCCATACACTTT.

The chain combines TRBV20-1 with TRBJ1-3; D may be TRBD1 (5 bases). This CDR3 contains 16 residues. The germline gives CDR1 DFQATT, CDR2 SNEGSKA (reference sequence). Trimming took off 4 bases at V and 3 bases at J, with 19 bases between the two ends. CDR3 residues: CSAIGDSPGVGNTIYF. The CDR3, as DNA: TGCAGTGCTATTGGGGACTCCCCGGGTGTTGGAAACACCATATATTTT.

CDR3 coding DNA: TGCAGTGCTCACCACAGGGGACTAGCGGTCACAGATACGCAGTATTTT. Its translation: CSAHHRGLAVTDTQYF. The chain combines TRBV20-1 with TRBJ2-3; 11 bases line up with TRBD2. Looked up from germline, CDR1 is DFQATT and CDR2 is SNEGSKA (reference sequence). The CDR3 sequence is 16 residues long. Trimming took 5 bases from V and 2 from J; bases not matched to a gene: 9.

In its sample, this clonotype was seen many times. The rearrangement links TRBV10-3 to TRBJ2-3; possibly TRBD1 or TRBD2 for D (6 bases each). CDR3 length: 15 amino acids. V was cut by 0 bases and J by 2 bases, with 9 bases left in between. The germline CDR1 and CDR2 sequences are ENHRY and SYGVKD. The CDR3 reads CAISESRGLTDTQYF. The CDR3 coding sequence is TGTGCCATCAGTGAGTCCAGGGGACTCACAGATACGCAGTATTTT.

The chain is built from TRBV6-1 and TRBJ2-7; TRBD1 matches 8 bases. Germline CDR1 and CDR2: MNHNS and SASEGT. This CDR3 region has 16 residues. Germline trimming cut 3 bases from V and 7 bases from J; bases unmatched to any gene: 14. Here the CDR3 DNA reads TGTGCCAGCAGTGATGCTACCAGCAGGGGGCGAGTGGAGCAGTACTTC. As protein: CASSDATSRGRVEQYF.

There are many counts of this clonotype. V is TRBV6-2 or TRBV6-3 and J is TRBJ2-1, with 10 bases identical to TRBD2. This CDR3 region has 14 residues. Trimming cost V 4 bases and J 7 bases; bases outside gene matches: 4. CDR1 and CDR2 from the germline V gene are MNHEY and SVGEGT. The CDR3 DNA sequence: TGTGCCAGCAGTTCTAGCGGGAGAGGAAATGAGCAGTTCTTC. This codes for CASSSSGRGNEQFF.

This clonotype appeared many times. The chain is built from TRBV7-6 and TRBJ2-7; D gene ambiguous. Trimming pared 5 bases from V and 1 base from J, leaving 9 bases between. This CDR3 has 13 residues. Germline V gives CDR1 SGHVS, CDR2 FNYEAQ. The CDR3 DNA follows: TGTGCCAGCAGCCAAGGGCAATCCTACGAGCAGTACTTC. It encodes CASSQGQSYEQYF.

Regarding this clonotype: This may be a read error, as it is one base from a much larger clone. V and J are TRBV5-6 and TRBJ2-5; no firm D call. Germline assignment: CDR1 SGHDT and CDR2 YYEEEE. The germline V and J ends were trimmed by 7 bases and 1 base, with 8 bases remaining between them. The CDR3 totals 12 residues. The CDR3 nucleotides are TGTGCCAGCGGCCTGATCCAAGAGACCCAGTACTTC. Protein sequence: CASGLIQETQYF.

This clonotype was recorded at least ten times. In this CDR3 the conserved last residue, phenylalanine or tryptophan, is missing, so a read error is likely. It is unclear where the CDR3 begins or ends on the DNA, so no DNA is shown, and the CDR3 is as TCRdb lists it. The chain combines TRBV2 with TRBJ2-1; the D call of TRBD2 is as the table states it, not checked on the DNA. From its first to its last residue, the CDR3 has 11 amino acids. Germline loops: CDR1 SNHLY, CDR2 FYNNEI. The CDR3 protein is CASRLASLGVL.

This clonotype has a count of ten or more. The chain links TRBV2 to TRBJ1-4; weak D call: TRBD1 (6 bases). V was clipped by 2 bases and J by 5 bases, with 12 bases between them. Germline assignment: CDR1 SNHLY and CDR2 FYNNEI. CDR3 length: 15 residues. This CDR3 reads CASSELGTRNEKLFF. In nucleotides, the CDR3 is TGTGCCAGCAGTGAACTGGGGACAAGAAATGAAAAACTGTTTTTT.

This clonotype was recorded many times. The chain carries TRBV20-1 and TRBJ2-7, with 10 bases that match TRBD2. Germline lookup yields CDR1 DFQATT and CDR2 SNEGSKA (reference sequence). The CDR3 is made up of 14 amino acids. V lost 4 bases, J lost 4 bases, and 7 bases stayed unmatched. DNA for the CDR3: TGCAGTGCTAAAGCGGGAGGGCCGGGGTACGAGCAGTACTTC. This codes for CSAKAGGPGYEQYF.

This clonotype was counted many times. V is TRBV12-3 or TRBV12-4 and J is TRBJ2-2, with 7 bases fitting TRBD2. The CDR3 sequence is 14 residues long. Germline trimming cut 5 bases from V and 3 bases from J; bases unmatched to any gene: 3. The CDR3: CASSPSGDTGELFF. In DNA form, the CDR3 reads TGTGCCAGCAGTCCGAGCGGGGACACCGGGGAGCTGTTTTTT.

This clonotype was picked up many times. At one boundary the junction diverges from the germline segment, which might be a read error. This chain uses TRBV28 with TRBJ2-2; D perhaps matches TRBD1 (8 bases). The CDR3 spans 17 residues. Germline V lookup: CDR1 MDHEN, CDR2 SYDVKM. CDR3 loop: CASTLTGGGGNTGELFF. The CDR3 DNA follows: TGTGCCAGCACTTTAACAGGGGGGGGAGGAAACACCGGGGAGCTGTTTTTT.

This clonotype was detected many times. The J gene is TRBJ2-1, the V gene TRBV19; weak D call: TRBD1 (6 bases). Per germline, CDR1 LNHDA and CDR2 SQIVND (reference sequence). This CDR3 comprises 12 residues. V lost 5 bases to trimming and J lost 10 bases, with 12 bases between them. In DNA form, the CDR3 reads TGTGCCAGTAGTGGGCCTGGGGGCGAGCAGTTCTTC. The encoded protein is CASSGPGGEQFF.

The V and J genes are TRBV15 and TRBJ2-5; 9 nucleotides match TRBD2. V lost 3 bases to trimming and J lost 8 bases; unmatched junction nucleotides: 7. The CDR3 contains 14 residues. The V gene's germline CDR1 is LNHNV and CDR2 YYDKDF (reference sequence). CDR3 coding DNA: TGTGCCACCAGCAGGGGACTAGCTGGAGATACCCAGTACTTC. Amino acids: CATSRGLAGDTQYF.

This clonotype was counted ten times or more. The rearrangement uses TRBV6-2 or TRBV6-3 and TRBJ2-7, with D possibly being TRBD1 (6 bases). In germline, CDR1 is MNHEY, CDR2 SVGEGT. The V end lost 2 bases, the J end lost 0 bases, and 11 bases lay between the germline ends. The CDR3 sequence is 15 residues long. The DNA of the CDR3 is TGTGCCAGCAGTTACGGTGGGGGCGCCTCCTACGAGCAGTACTTC. The encoded protein is CASSYGGGASYEQYF.

Judged by abundance, this clonotype is medium-sized. J is TRBJ2-3 and V is TRBV5-1; D is uncertain. Between the trimmed V and J ends, which lost 0 bases and 2 bases, there was a span of 10 bases. The CDR3 runs 15 residues. Germline loops: CDR1 SGHRS, CDR2 YFSETQ. CDR3 in DNA: TGCGCCAGCAGCTTGGCCAATGCTCTCACAGATACGCAGTATTTT. This sequence encodes CASSLANALTDTQYF. The full variable domain, rest sourced from reference TRBV5-1 and TRBJ2-3, is KAGVTQTPRYLIKTRGQQVTLSCSPISGHRSVSWYQQTPGQGLQFLFEYFSETQRNKGNFPGRFSGRQFSNSRSEMNVSTLELGDSALYLCASSLANALTDTQYFGPGTRLTVL.

About this clonotype itself: Mismatch with germline at one junction end may stem from a read error. The chain uses TRBV28 and TRBJ1-4, with D maybe TRBD1 (6 bases). CDR3 length equals 14 residues. CDR1 and CDR2 (germline): MDHEN, SYDVKM. The CDR3 sequence is CASSVDSVDEKLFF. Here the CDR3 DNA reads TGTGCCAGCAGTGTGGACAGCGTGGATGAGAAACTGTTTTTT.

This clonotype is labeled as large (0.1 to 1%). The V call is TRBV28, the J call TRBJ1-5; no reliable D call. Germline values: CDR1 MDHEN, CDR2 SYDVKM. The CDR3 extends over 16 amino acids. The V end was cut by 3 bases, the J end by 4 bases, with 16 bases between. The CDR3 DNA sequence: TGTGCCAGCAGTTTGGCCGCCCCAGTGGGTAATCAGCCCCAGCATTTT. Its translation: CASSLAAPVGNQPQHF.

The chain employs TRBV6-2 or TRBV6-3 and TRBJ2-3; the D call may be TRBD1 or TRBD2 (5 bases each). The germline V gene has CDR1 MNHEY and CDR2 SVGEGT. V was trimmed by 6 bases and J by 3 bases, leaving 19 bases between them. The CDR3 totals 16 residues. The chain's CDR3 is CASRLGARRRTDTQYF. The CDR3 DNA sequence: TGTGCCAGCAGACTTGGGGCTCGGAGGAGAACAGATACGCAGTATTTT.

The chain joins TRBV7-3 to TRBJ2-7, with D possibly being TRBD1 (5 bases). The CDR3 length is 17 residues. The germline CDR1 and CDR2 sequences are SGHTA and FQGTGA. The V and J ends lost 5 bases and 1 base respectively, with 21 bases between them. The DNA for the CDR3 is TGTGCCAGCAGCCCTCCCGGGTATGACAGCCCGTCCTACGAGCAGTACTTC. Translating gives CASSPPGYDSPSYEQYF. Based on the CDR3 plus reference TRBV7-3 and TRBJ2-7, the full variable domain is GAGVSQTPSNKVTEKGKYVELRCDPISGHTALYWYRQSLGQGPEFLIYFQGTGAADDSGLPNDRFFAVRPEGSVSTLKIQRTERGDSAVYLCASSPPGYDSPSYEQYFGPGTRLTVT.